These 19 T cell receptor beta chains were sequenced from one sample in a study of beta chain features in type 1 diabetes. Findings and limits, study-wide: All four CD4+ subsets from Type 1 diabetes patients carried moderately but significantly shorter TCRB CDR3s.

Their antigen targets remain unknown. Expressed TCRB transcripts were sequenced because the entire RNA isolate underwent reverse transcription. The assay was immunoSEQ multiplex PCR, and TCRdb's table has in-frame clones only and misses some. The profile shows more than 100,000 clones, 25% to 35% of them singletons. The source material was central memory CD4+ T cells from blood. The source of these receptors is a woman under 30 with type 1 diabetes.

This clone appeared a few times. J is TRBJ2-7 and V is TRBV11-2, with 11 bases aligning to TRBD2. With 5 bases clipped from V and 2 bases from J, the junction kept 5 bases outside the gene matches. The CDR3 has 15 residues. CDR1 SGHAT and CDR2 FQNNGV come from the germline V gene. The CDR3 here is CASSTGTSGTYEQYV. In DNA, the CDR3 is TGTGCCAGCAGCACCGGGACTAGCGGTACCTACGAGCAGTACGTC.

The chain couples TRBV29-1 to TRBJ2-1, with TRBD1 identical over 7 bases. The CDR3 has 13 amino acids. From germline, CDR1 is SQVTM and CDR2 ANQGSEA. V lost 7 bases and J lost 1; bases outside the gene matches: 4. The CDR3 reads CSAGTDSYNEQFF. In DNA, the CDR3 is TGCAGCGCCGGGACAGATTCCTACAATGAGCAGTTCTTC.

The chain has TRBV27 and TRBJ2-7; 8 bases agree with TRBD1. This CDR3 has 13 residues. Looked up from germline, CDR1 is MNHEY and CDR2 is SMNVEV (reference sequence). V lost 7 bases and J lost 3; bases outside the gene matches: 5. The DNA for the CDR3 is TGTGCCAGCACCGGGACAGGACTCTACGAGCAGTACTTC. Protein product: CASTGTGLYEQYF.

This clone was detected only a few times. The genes are TRBV25-1 and TRBJ2-7; 9 bases map to TRBD1. This CDR3 has 15 residues. With 2 bases clipped from V and 6 bases from J, the junction kept 8 bases outside the gene matches. Germline V gives CDR1 MGHDK, CDR2 SYGVNS. The CDR3 protein is CASSEEGTGRGEQYF. In nucleotides, the CDR3 is TGTGCCAGCAGTGAAGAGGGGACAGGGAGGGGCGAGCAGTACTTC.

V and J are TRBV29-1 and TRBJ2-3, with 10 bases fitting TRBD2. Germline V CDR1 and CDR2: SQVTM, ANQGSEA. CDR3 length: 13 amino acids. With V trimmed by 8 bases and J by 7 bases, 9 bases remained unmatched. CDR3 sequence: CSIEASGGYTQYF. The CDR3 DNA reads as TGCAGCATCGAAGCTAGCGGGGGCTATACGCAGTATTTT.

This clone was observed a few times. V is TRBV4-2 and J is TRBJ1-2, with a possible D match to TRBD1 (5 bases). The CDR3 sequence is 15 residues long. V dropped 3 bases and J dropped 6 bases, with 17 bases sitting between them. Per the germline V gene, CDR1 is LGHNA and CDR2 is YNFKEQ. The CDR3 region is CASSQEKEGLHGYTF. CDR3 bases: TGTGCCAGCAGCCAGGAGAAAGAGGGACTCCATGGCTACACCTTC.

This clone was counted a few times. This chain connects TRBV29-1 to TRBJ2-2; 9 positions agree with TRBD2. This CDR3 has 12 residues. Germline-derived CDR1 and CDR2 are SQVTM and ANQGSEA. V was pared by 6 bases and J by 6 bases, with 2 bases of the junction left unmatched. CDR3: CSVPSGAGELFF. The DNA of the CDR3 is TGCAGCGTCCCTAGCGGGGCCGGGGAGCTGTTTTTT.

This clone was seen only a few times. The genes are TRBV7-2 and TRBJ2-7; D might be TRBD2 (5 bases). Between the trimmed V and J ends, which lost 4 bases and 0 bases, there was a span of 10 bases. The CDR3 has 14 amino acids. Germline V gene sequence: CDR1 SGHTA, CDR2 FQGNSA. The CDR3 sequence is CASSSRGSSYEQYF. The DNA for the CDR3 is TGTGCCAGCAGCTCACGGGGTTCCTCCTACGAGCAGTACTTC. Based on the CDR3 plus reference TRBV7-2 and TRBJ2-7, the full variable domain is GAGVSQSPSNKVTEKGKDVELRCDPISGHTALYWYRQSLGQGLEFLIYFQGNSAPDKSGLPSDRFSAERTGGSVSTLTIQRTQQEDSAVYLCASSSRGSSYEQYFGPGTRLTVT.

The CDR3 nucleotides read TGCGCCAGCAGCTTAGAGGGACAACTCTACAATGAGCAGTTCTTC. Protein sequence: CASSLEGQLYNEQFF. The chain couples TRBV5-1 to TRBJ2-1; tentative D call: TRBD1 (6 bases). V lost 2 bases to trimming and J lost 3 bases, with 12 bases between them. The CDR3 is made up of 15 amino acids. Germline CDR1 reads SGHRS; CDR2 reads YFSETQ.

This rearrangement joins TRBV2 to TRBJ2-1; tentative D call: TRBD2 (7 bases). CDR1 SNHLY and CDR2 FYNNEI come from the germline V gene. CDR3 length: 14 residues. Trimming took off 4 bases at V and 6 bases at J, with 13 bases between the two ends. The CDR3 bases are TGTGCCAGCAGTGGGACTAGAGGGGGCAATGAGCAGTTCTTC. Its protein is CASSGTRGGNEQFF.

The chain is built from TRBV7-2 and TRBJ2-5; 8 bases are shared with TRBD1. J lost 0 bases, V lost 5 bases, and 5 bases had no gene match. The CDR3 covers 15 residues. From germline, CDR1 is SGHTA and CDR2 FQGNSA. For the CDR3, the DNA is TGTGCCAGCAGCCCGGGACAGGTATACCAAGAGACCCAGTACTTC. Translating gives CASSPGQVYQETQYF.

This clone has more than one count but fewer than ten. The V gene is TRBV28, the J gene TRBJ1-2; 9 nucleotides align to TRBD1. CDR1 and CDR2 (germline): MDHEN, SYDVKM. The CDR3 contains 13 residues. The trim removed 9 bases at V and 4 bases at J, leaving 6 bases unmatched. CDR3 coding DNA: TGTGCCAGTTACAGGGGGCAGAGCTATGGCTACACCTTC. Protein product: CASYRGQSYGYTF.

This clone has more than one count but fewer than ten. The chain uses TRBV7-8 and TRBJ2-5; D unclear. This CDR3 is built from 15 residues. The germline V gene has CDR1 SGHVS and CDR2 FQNEAQ. The V gene lost 1 base and the J gene lost 5 bases, with 14 bases spanning the gap. CDR3 nucleotides: TGTGCCAGCAGCTTAGTGGGCCTAATTCCGGAGACCCAGTACTTC. Its protein product is CASSLVGLIPETQYF. Based on the CDR3 plus reference TRBV7-8 and TRBJ2-5, the full variable domain is GAGVSQSPRYKVAKRGQDVALRCDPISGHVSLFWYQQALGQGPEFLTYFQNEAQLDKSGLPSDRFFAERPEGSVSTLKIQRTQQEDSAVYLCASSLVGLIPETQYFGPGTRLLVL.

The V and J genes are TRBV30 and TRBJ2-5, with 10 bases that match TRBD1. The J call may be incorrect, as the DNA end agrees better with TRBJ2-7. This CDR3 contains 15 residues. Germline assignment: CDR1 GTSNPN and CDR2 SVGIG (reference sequence). CDR3 nucleotides: TGTGCCTGGACAAAGGGACAGGGGATTACCTACGAGCAGTACTTC. It yields the protein CAWTKGQGITYEQYF.

This clone was found a few times. This chain uses TRBV7-6 with TRBJ2-5, with D uncertain. The CDR3 has 11 residues. Germline V gene sequence: CDR1 SGHVS, CDR2 FNYEAQ. V lost 5 bases, J lost 3 bases, and 4 bases lay in between. CDR3 coding DNA: TGTGCCAGCAGCAATAAAGAGACCCAGTACTTC. Translation: CASSNKETQYF.

This clone appeared a few times. The chain has TRBV5-1 and TRBJ2-2; D not certain. CDR3 length equals 14 residues. The ends were cut back, 0 bases at V and 4 bases at J, with 7 bases in the middle. The germline gives CDR1 SGHRS, CDR2 YFSETQ. CDR3 sequence reads: CASSLVSLTGELFF. CDR3 DNA: TGCGCCAGCAGCTTGGTGTCACTCACCGGGGAGCTGTTTTTT.

This clone turned up a few times. The chain couples TRBV29-1 to TRBJ1-1; 7 nucleotides agree with TRBD1. The CDR3 covers 12 residues. Germline loops: CDR1 SQVTM, CDR2 ANQGSEA. V trimming: 6 bases; J trimming: 0 bases; junction bases outside the gene matches: 1. The CDR3: CSVDRVNTEAFF. CDR3 in DNA: TGCAGCGTCGACAGGGTGAACACTGAAGCTTTCTTT.

This chain links TRBV28 with TRBJ2-1, with D possibly TRBD1 on 6 matching bases. V was cut by 1 base and J by 7 bases, with 17 bases left in between. CDR3 length: 16 amino acids. Looked up from germline, CDR1 is MDHEN and CDR2 is SYDVKM. The DNA for the CDR3 is TGTGCCAGCAGTTTATATCGTCGACAGGAGAGGAATGAGCAGTTCTTC. As protein: CASSLYRRQERNEQFF.

The V and J genes are TRBV7-6 and TRBJ2-5; possibly TRBD2 for D (5 bases). Between the trimmed V and J ends, which lost 1 base and 7 bases, there was a span of 28 bases. CDR1 is SGHVS and CDR2 is FNYEAQ in the germline V gene. CDR3 length equals 19 residues. CDR3 loop: CASSLETLLGLAISGTQYF. DNA of the CDR3: TGTGCCAGCAGCTTAGAGACCCTACTAGGTCTAGCTATATCGGGGACCCAGTACTTC. The variable domain in full, with the rest retrieved from reference TRBV7-6 and TRBJ2-5, is GAGVSQSPRYKVTKRGQDVALRCDPISGHVSLYWYRQALGQGPEFLTYFNYEAQQDKSGLPNDRFSAERPEGSISTLTIQRTEQRDSAMYRCASSLETLLGLAISGTQYFGPGTRLLVL.